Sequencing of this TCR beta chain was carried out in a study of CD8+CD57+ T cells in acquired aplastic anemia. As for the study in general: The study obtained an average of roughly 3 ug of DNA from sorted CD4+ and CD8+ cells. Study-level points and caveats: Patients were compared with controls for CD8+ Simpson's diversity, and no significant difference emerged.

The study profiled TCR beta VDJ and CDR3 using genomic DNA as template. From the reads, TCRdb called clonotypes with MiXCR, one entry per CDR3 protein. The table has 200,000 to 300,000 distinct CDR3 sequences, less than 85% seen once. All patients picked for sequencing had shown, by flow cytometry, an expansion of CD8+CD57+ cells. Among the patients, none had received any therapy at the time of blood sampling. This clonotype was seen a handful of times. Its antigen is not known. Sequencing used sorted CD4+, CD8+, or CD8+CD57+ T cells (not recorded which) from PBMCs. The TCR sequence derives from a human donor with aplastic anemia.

As DNA, the CDR3 is TGCGCCAGCGGCGATCTTGCTGAGCAGTTCTTC. It yields the protein CASGDLAEQFF. This sequence joins TRBV10-2 and TRBJ2-1, with no clear D. Germline V gene sequence: CDR1 WSHSY, CDR2 SAAADI. The length of the CDR3 is 11 residues. Trimming cost V 8 bases and J 9 bases, with 11 bases left between them.